These 26 T cell receptor beta chains were sequenced from one sample in a study of beta chain features in type 1 diabetes. These TCRs' antigens remain unknown. Study-level findings and limits: Significant though moderate, a shortening of TCRB CDR3s appeared in all four CD4+ subsets of Type 1 diabetes patients.

Sequencing targeted expressed TCRB transcripts, as all isolated RNA had been reverse transcribed. Data came from immunoSEQ multiplex PCR; TCRdb stores just in-frame clones and leaves some out. Of 250,000 to 300,000 clones in the sample, 13% to 15% are singletons; the top ten hold 0.017%. The sequenced material came from naive CD4+ T cells from blood. Receptors were obtained from a young man with type 1 diabetes.

This clone was counted only a few times. The chain combines TRBV28 with TRBJ2-7, with 9 bases fitting TRBD2. The CDR3 length is 14 residues. With 6 bases clipped from V and 9 bases from J, the junction kept 12 bases outside the gene matches. Per germline, CDR1 MDHEN and CDR2 SYDVKM. The CDR3 coding sequence is TGTGCCAGCAGGGCCGGGACTAGCCTACAGGCGCAGTACTTC. It specifies CASRAGTSLQAQYF.

This clone appeared a few times. The chain recombines TRBV5-6 with TRBJ2-7; maybe TRBD1 (5 bases). Germline CDR1 SGHDT, CDR2 YYEEEE. Trimming left V 4 bases short and J 3 bases short, with 8 bases between. This CDR3 has 12 amino acids. In DNA, the CDR3 is TGTGCCAGCAGCATACAGGACTACGAGCAGTACTTC. Its translation is CASSIQDYEQYF. The whole variable domain, remainder taken from reference TRBV5-6 and TRBJ2-7, is DAGVTQSPTHLIKTRGQQVTLRCSPKSGHDTVSWYQQALGQGPQFIFQYYEEEERQRGNFPDRFSGHQFPNYSSELNVNALLLGDSALYLCASSIQDYEQYFGPGTRLTVT.

The DNA of the CDR3 is TGCGCCAGCAGCCCGGGGACAGTTGAAGAGACCCAGTACTTC. It yields the protein CASSPGTVEETQYF. This rearrangement joins TRBV5-1 to TRBJ2-5; TRBD1 agrees at 7 bases. The CDR3 length is 14 residues. Germline values: CDR1 SGHRS, CDR2 YFSETQ. J lost 3 bases, V lost 4 bases, and 6 bases had no gene match.

A few counts support this clone. V is TRBV28 and J is TRBJ2-7; D not certain. Germline V gene sequence: CDR1 MDHEN, CDR2 SYDVKM. The ends were cut back, 2 bases at V and 4 bases at J, with 3 bases in the middle. The length of the CDR3 is 11 residues. For the CDR3, the DNA is TGTGCCAGCAGTTTACAGTACGAGCAGTACTTC. Translating gives CASSLQYEQYF.

The genes are TRBV7-3 and TRBJ2-5; TRBD2 aligns across 11 bases. V was clipped by 3 bases and J by 9 bases; unmatched bases: 6. This CDR3 region has 14 residues. CDR1 is SGHTA, CDR2 FQGTGA, per germline. CDR3 nucleotides: TGTGCCAGCAGCTTCACTAGCGGGAGAGGGCCCCAGTACTTC. Translation gives CASSFTSGRGPQYF.

The chain recombines TRBV30 with TRBJ2-3, with 8 nucleotides matching TRBD1. The J segment lost 2 bases and the V segment lost 5 bases, leaving 6 bases of the junction unmatched. This CDR3 has 14 residues. The V gene's germline CDR1 is GTSNPN and CDR2 SVGIG (reference sequence). The CDR3 reads CAWGQGLSTDTQYF. In DNA, the CDR3 is TGTGCCTGGGGACAGGGTCTTTCCACAGATACGCAGTATTTT.

A few counts support this clone. The CDR3 loop is CASSPTSGRGNEQFF. The DNA of the CDR3 is TGCGCCAGCAGCCCCACTAGCGGGAGGGGCAATGAGCAGTTCTTC. This sequence joins TRBV5-1 and TRBJ2-1; 13 nucleotides match TRBD2. Per germline, CDR1 SGHRS and CDR2 YFSETQ. The CDR3 has 15 residues. V dropped 4 bases and J dropped 6; count of bases not matched to a gene: 4.

The rearrangement uses TRBV28 and TRBJ1-1, with D possibly being TRBD1 (6 bases). The CDR3 covers 15 residues. V was trimmed by 6 bases and J by 6 bases, leaving 20 bases between them. Germline CDR1 reads MDHEN; CDR2 reads SYDVKM. CDR3 in DNA: TGTGCCAGCAGCCCTGCGGCAGGGGAGAGGGCTGAAGCTTTCTTT. Encoded protein: CASSPAAGERAEAFF.

This clone appeared a few times. V and J are TRBV7-2 and TRBJ2-7, with TRBD1 matching 10 bases. The CDR3 is 16 residues long. Germline CDR1 and CDR2: SGHTA and FQGNSA. V lost 5 bases and J lost 3; bases outside the gene matches: 10. CDR3 in amino acids: CASSPPGDRGFYEQYF. The DNA of the CDR3 is TGTGCCAGCAGCCCTCCCGGGGACAGGGGATTCTACGAGCAGTACTTC.

The table lists this clone with a few counts. The chain links TRBV7-9 to TRBJ1-1, with D uncertain. Germline V gene sequence: CDR1 SEHNR, CDR2 FQNEAQ (reference sequence). The CDR3 extends over 14 amino acids. Trimming cost V 5 bases and J 1 base, with 11 bases left between them. The DNA for the CDR3 is TGTGCCAGCAGCGGCAGAGGGCGGAACACTGAAGCTTTCTTT. It specifies CASSGRGRNTEAFF.

This clone was recorded a few times. Within the sample, other DNA sequences also encode this same CDR3. This chain joins TRBV7-8 and TRBJ2-5; TRBD1 agrees at 7 bases. The CDR3 has 14 residues. Trimming cost V 1 base and J 2 bases; bases outside gene matches: 1. From germline, CDR1 is SGHVS and CDR2 FQNEAQ. CDR3 DNA: TGTGCCAGCAGCTTAGGGACAGGACAAGAGACCCAGTACTTC. It encodes CASSLGTGQETQYF.

The table lists this clone with a few counts. The rearrangement links TRBV6-1 to TRBJ1-4; D is unresolved. CDR3 length: 15 amino acids. The germline V gene has CDR1 MNHNS and CDR2 SASEGT. The V end was cut by 6 bases, the J end by 0 bases, with 11 bases between. CDR3 DNA: TGTGCCAGCAGCCGATCAGTTGCAACTAATGAAAAACTGTTTTTT. Protein product: CASSRSVATNEKLFF.

This chain connects TRBV9 to TRBJ2-1; 9 bases align to TRBD1. Germline CDR1 reads SGDLS; CDR2 reads YYNGEE. V lost 2 bases, J lost 4 bases, and 4 bases stayed unmatched. The CDR3 is made up of 15 amino acids. The chain's CDR3 is CASSVSGTGYNEQFF. Written as DNA, the CDR3 is TGTGCCAGCAGCGTTTCCGGGACAGGGTACAATGAGCAGTTCTTC.

The rearrangement uses TRBV27 and TRBJ1-3; a possible D gene is TRBD1 (5 bases). Trimming cost V 3 bases and J 4 bases, with 10 bases left between them. CDR1 and CDR2 (germline): MNHEY, SMNVEV (reference sequence). The CDR3 consists of 14 residues. The CDR3 here is CASSFRAGGNTIYF. The CDR3, as DNA: TGTGCCAGCAGTTTCAGGGCAGGAGGAAACACCATATATTTT.

Here the CDR3 reads CASSFTSIQETQYF. CDR3 coding DNA: TGCGCCAGCAGCTTCACTAGCATCCAAGAGACCCAGTACTTC. The rearrangement joins TRBV5-1 to TRBJ2-5; D may be TRBD2 (6 bases). Germline lookup yields CDR1 SGHRS and CDR2 YFSETQ. The CDR3 runs to 14 residues. Trimming took off 2 bases at V and 1 base at J, with 9 bases between the two ends.

This clone was detected a few times. The chain links TRBV6-4 to TRBJ1-2; D might be TRBD1 (6 bases). Germline V gives CDR1 MRHNA, CDR2 SNTAGT. The CDR3 totals 11 residues. V lost 5 bases to trimming and J lost 6 bases, with 7 bases between them. The DNA of the CDR3 is TGTGCCAGCAGTAGACAGGATGGCTACACCTTC. It encodes CASSRQDGYTF.

This clone was found a few times. The rearrangement links TRBV4-2 to TRBJ2-7; D not resolved. The CDR3 loop spans 15 amino acids. The germline V and J ends were trimmed by 0 bases and 0 bases, with 9 bases remaining between them. Germline V lookup: CDR1 LGHNA, CDR2 YNFKEQ. CDR3 loop: CASSQDRANSYEQYF. The CDR3 coding sequence is TGTGCCAGCAGCCAAGATAGAGCGAACTCCTACGAGCAGTACTTC.

The rearrangement links TRBV7-2 to TRBJ2-1, with 10 bases lining up with TRBD1. Germline loops: CDR1 SGHTA, CDR2 FQGNSA. V was pared by 5 bases and J by 5 bases, with 3 bases of the junction left unmatched. This CDR3 comprises 14 residues. The CDR3 nucleotides are TGTGCCAGCAGCCGGGACAGGGGTAACAATGAGCAGTTCTTC. Its protein is CASSRDRGNNEQFF.

The chain recombines TRBV11-2 with TRBJ2-1; D possibly corresponds to TRBD1 (6 bases). V shed 2 bases and J shed 6 bases, with 8 bases lying between them. The CDR3 spans 13 residues. Per germline, CDR1 SGHAT and CDR2 FQNNGV. The CDR3 is CASSLMGANEQFF. CDR3 DNA sequence: TGTGCCAGCAGCTTAATGGGGGCCAATGAGCAGTTCTTC.

J is TRBJ2-7 and V is TRBV5-1, with D uncertain. This CDR3 spans 15 amino acids. The V gene's germline CDR1 is SGHRS and CDR2 YFSETQ. Trimming pared 0 bases from V and 2 bases from J, leaving 12 bases between. The CDR3: CASSLEQRPTYEQYF. The CDR3 coding sequence is TGCGCCAGCAGCTTGGAACAGAGACCGACCTACGAGCAGTACTTC. The variable domain in full, with the rest retrieved from reference TRBV5-1 and TRBJ2-7, is KAGVTQTPRYLIKTRGQQVTLSCSPISGHRSVSWYQQTPGQGLQFLFEYFSETQRNKGNFPGRFSGRQFSNSRSEMNVSTLELGDSALYLCASSLEQRPTYEQYFGPGTRLTVT.

This clone showed up just a few times. The genes are TRBV4-2 and TRBJ2-1; D ambiguous. Germline V gene lookup returns CDR1 LGHNA and CDR2 YNFKEQ. The CDR3 spans 12 residues. Between the trimmed V and J ends, which lost 1 base and 10 bases, there was a span of 8 bases. CDR3 nucleotides: TGTGCCAGCAGCCAAGTGAATCGGGAGCAGTTCTTC. This translates into CASSQVNREQFF.

This clone was recorded a few times. The V gene is TRBV28, the J gene TRBJ1-3; 9 nucleotides match TRBD1. Trimming took 2 bases from V and 3 from J; bases not matched to a gene: 5. The germline CDR1 and CDR2 sequences are MDHEN and SYDVKM. This CDR3 has 16 amino acids. The CDR3 nucleotides read TGTGCCAGCAGTTTACTCCCGGGACAGGGTGGAAACACCATATATTTT. Encoded protein: CASSLLPGQGGNTIYF.

The V and J genes are TRBV5-1 and TRBJ1-1; 11 nucleotides agree with TRBD1. CDR3 size: 14 residues. Germline loops: CDR1 SGHRS, CDR2 YFSETQ. The V gene end was trimmed by 3 bases and the J gene end by 4 bases; junction bases not matched to a gene: 2. This CDR3 reads CASSWGQGVTEAFF. The CDR3, as DNA: TGCGCCAGCAGCTGGGGACAGGGGGTCACTGAAGCTTTCTTT.

This clone showed up just a few times. The chain combines TRBV7-9 with TRBJ1-2; D is unresolved. This CDR3 region has 16 residues. V lost 3 bases, J lost 3 bases, and 17 bases lay in between. Looked up from germline, CDR1 is SEHNR and CDR2 is FQNEAQ (reference sequence). The CDR3 region is CASSFGREREDYGYTF. CDR3 bases: TGTGCCAGCAGCTTTGGGAGGGAGAGGGAAGACTATGGCTACACCTTC.

J is TRBJ2-5 and V is TRBV6-5; the match to TRBD2 covers 7 bases. Germline values: CDR1 MNHEY, CDR2 SVGAGI. The CDR3 has 15 amino acids. With 6 bases clipped from V and 5 bases from J, the junction kept 12 bases outside the gene matches. CDR3 residues: CASSPVEAGMETQYF. The DNA for the CDR3 is TGTGCCAGCAGCCCCGTAGAAGCGGGAATGGAGACCCAGTACTTC.

The rearrangement links TRBV7-2 to TRBJ2-7, with 7 bases that match TRBD1. CDR1 is SGHTA and CDR2 is FQGNSA in the germline V gene. The CDR3 has 15 amino acids. Germline trimming cut 3 bases from V and 2 bases from J; bases unmatched to any gene: 7. The chain's CDR3 is CASSLAPDRTYEQYF. CDR3 DNA sequence: TGTGCCAGCAGCTTGGCCCCGGACAGGACCTACGAGCAGTACTTC. The entire variable domain, with the rest obtained from reference TRBV7-2 and TRBJ2-7, is as follows: GAGVSQSPSNKVTEKGKDVELRCDPISGHTALYWYRQSLGQGLEFLIYFQGNSAPDKSGLPSDRFSAERTGGSVSTLTIQRTQQEDSAVYLCASSLAPDRTYEQYFGPGTRLTVT.